The rows below give T cell receptor beta chains drawn from one sample of a study of blood T cell repertoires in COVID-19. Sequenced by immunoSEQ multiplex PCR; TCRdb stores in-frame clones only, minus some. This table has under 200,000 clones, approximately 86% appearing once. The sequenced material came from PBMCs or T cells enriched from blood (not recorded which). All receptors come from an older woman with acute COVID-19. The CDR3 runs from the conserved cysteine through the conserved F or W. A D gene is named only where the DNA matches it firmly. Clone size is stated in some rows and not others, as once, few, many or a class when expanded.

D,size,length,J,V,DNA,CDR3
TRBD1,.,15,TRBJ2-7,TRBV7-8,TGTGCCAGCAGCCAAGGGGACAGGGCGGACAAGGAGCAGTACTTC,CASSQGDRADKEQYF
TRBD2,.,14,TRBJ2-3,TRBV9,TGTGCCAGCAGCCAGACTAGCGGGAGGGATACGCAGTATTTT,CASSQTSGRDTQYF
.,few,14,TRBJ1-5,TRBV6-2/TRBV6-3,TGTGCCAGCAGTTACGCGGGGGTGAATCAGCCCCAGCATTTT,CASSYAGVNQPQHF
.,.,14,TRBJ2-5,TRBV30,TGTGCCTGCCACGGGTCAGGGCTAGGAGAGACCCAGTACTTC,CACHGSGLGETQYF
.,.,12,TRBJ2-3,TRBV6-6,TGTGCCAGCAGTTACTCCATAGATACGCAGTATTTT,CASSYSIDTQYF
.,once,15,TRBJ2-4,TRBV7-2,TGTGCCAGCAGCTTAACGGCGGGACGGGAGAACATTCAGTACTTC,CASSLTAGRENIQYF
.,.,16,TRBJ1-2,TRBV18,TGTGCCAGCTCAACCGGACCCCAAATGGGGGCGCCAGGCTACACCTTC,CASSTGPQMGAPGYTF
TRBD1,once,17,TRBJ1-1,TRBV7-9,TGTGCCAGCAGCTTATCTAGGGGGCTTGAACTGAACACTGAAGCTTTCTTT,CASSLSRGLELNTEAFF
TRBD1,.,12,TRBJ1-2,TRBV6-4,TGTGCCAGCAGTGCAGGGGGCTACGGCTACACCTTC,CASSAGGYGYTF
.,.,12,TRBJ2-3,TRBV13,TGTGCCAGCAGCTCTACCCGAGATACGCAGTATTTT,CASSSTRDTQYF
TRBD1,.,16,TRBJ1-2,TRBV3-1/TRBV3-2,TGTGCCAGCAGCCAAGAGCTAGGACAGGGGGCAGGAGGCTACACCTTC,CASSQELGQGAGGYTF
TRBD1,.,14,TRBJ1-4,TRBV7-9,TGTGCCAGCAGCCCGGGACAGGGAGGCGAAAAACTGTTTTTT,CASSPGQGGEKLFF
TRBD1,.,16,TRBJ1-6,TRBV5-1,TGCGCCAGCAGCACGGACAGGGGATCCTATAATTCACCCCTCCACTTT,CASSTDRGSYNSPLHF
.,.,12,TRBJ2-5,TRBV10-1,TGCGCCAGCAGTGAAAGGGGGGAGACCCAGTACTTC,CASSERGETQYF
.,.,16,TRBJ1-5,TRBV5-5,TGTGCCAGCAGCCCCTTGGGGCAGGGTTACAATCAGCCCCAGCATTTT,CASSPLGQGYNQPQHF
.,.,13,TRBJ1-6,TRBV12-3/TRBV12-4,TGTGCCAGCACCCCTTCTCCTAATTCACCCCTCCACTTT,CASTPSPNSPLHF
.,.,16,TRBJ1-2,TRBV4-2,TGTGCCAGCAGCCCGAATAGCCGAGCAGAAAACTATGGCTACACCTTC,CASSPNSRAENYGYTF
TRBD2,.,16,TRBJ2-3,TRBV7-8,TGTGCCAGCAGCTTAAAAGGTCTAGCGGGGGAAACCACGCAGTATTTT,CASSLKGLAGETTQYF
TRBD1,once,16,TRBJ1-6,TRBV5-1,TGCGCCAGCAGCTTCCAGGGACAGGGCCCAGAGTCACCCCTCCACTTT,CASSFQGQGPESPLHF
.,few,12,TRBJ2-7,TRBV5-4,TGTGCCAGCAGCTTGGATAGGGGAGGGCAGTACTTC,CASSLDRGGQYF
.,.,13,TRBJ1-2,TRBV18,TGTGCCAGCTCACCAGAAGGGGTCTATGGCTACACCTTC,CASSPEGVYGYTF
.,.,14,TRBJ1-5,TRBV6-2/TRBV6-3,TGTGCCAGCAGTTATACTGGAGGATGGCAGCCCCAGCATTTT,CASSYTGGWQPQHF
TRBD1,.,16,TRBJ1-3,TRBV27,TGTGCCAGCAGTTCTCTCCGGACAGGCTCTGGAAACACCATATATTTT,CASSSLRTGSGNTIYF
.,.,18,TRBJ1-2,TRBV21-1,TGTGCCAGCAGCAAAAACAGGACAGGGCCTTTTAACAACTATGGCTACACCTTC,CASSKNRTGPFNNYGYTF
TRBD1,once,14,TRBJ1-1,TRBV7-9,TGTGCCAGCAGCCCCCTAGGAGGGGGCGGTGAAGCTTTCTTT,CASSPLGGGGEAFF
.,.,13,TRBJ1-1,TRBV28,TGTGCCAGCAGGAACGGGGGTAGAGGTGAAGCTTTCTTT,CASRNGGRGEAFF
.,.,17,TRBJ1-2,TRBV4-1,TGCGCCAGCAGCCCAAGTCTTGACAGTCCCTTCTTATATGGCTACACCTTC,CASSPSLDSPFLYGYTF
TRBD1,.,14,TRBJ1-4,TRBV28,TGTGCCAGCAGTTTGGGACAGGGTGGCGAAAAACTGTTTTTT,CASSLGQGGEKLFF
TRBD1,few,15,TRBJ2-1,TRBV4-1,TGCGCCAGCAGCTGGCCGGGACAGGGGGCAGATGAGCAGTTCTTC,CASSWPGQGADEQFF
.,.,14,TRBJ1-2,TRBV5-5,TGTGCCAGCAGCTCAGCGGGACAAGGCTATGGCTACACCTTC,CASSSAGQGYGYTF
TRBD1,.,15,TRBJ1-1,TRBV5-1,TGCGCCAGCAGCCGTCCGGCGACAGGGCGTACTGAAGCTTTCTTT,CASSRPATGRTEAFF
.,.,14,TRBJ1-1,TRBV4-3,TGCGCCAGCAGCCACATAGGACAGAACACTGAAGCTTTCTTT,CASSHIGQNTEAFF
.,once,14,TRBJ1-2,TRBV5-5,TGTGCCAGCACTCGACAGCTTCCTTTCTATGGCTACACCTTC,CASTRQLPFYGYTF